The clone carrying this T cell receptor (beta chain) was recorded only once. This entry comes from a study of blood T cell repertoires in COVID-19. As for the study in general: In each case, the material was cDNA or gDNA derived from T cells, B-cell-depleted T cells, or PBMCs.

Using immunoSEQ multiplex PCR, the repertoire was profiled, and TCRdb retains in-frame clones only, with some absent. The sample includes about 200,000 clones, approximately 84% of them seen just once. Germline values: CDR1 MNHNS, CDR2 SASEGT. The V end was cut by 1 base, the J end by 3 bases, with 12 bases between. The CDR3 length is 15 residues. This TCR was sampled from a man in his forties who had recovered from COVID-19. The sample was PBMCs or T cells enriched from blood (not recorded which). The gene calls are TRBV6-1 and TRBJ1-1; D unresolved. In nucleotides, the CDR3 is TGTGCCAGCAGTGAAGGGGAGGCGGGTTACACTGAAGCTTTCTTT. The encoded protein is CASSEGEAGYTEAFF.